Presented here are 21 T cell receptor beta chains from one specimen sequenced in a study of blood T cell repertoires in COVID-19. Using immunoSEQ multiplex PCR, the repertoire was profiled, and TCRdb retains in-frame clones only, with some absent. The sample has around 270,000 clones, around nine tenths seen once; the top ten hold around 5%. Material for sequencing was peripheral blood. These receptors were obtained from a woman aged 55-69 years with COVID-19, enrolled during active disease.

This clone was observed a few times. V gene TRBV4-3 combines with J gene TRBJ2-3; 10 bases match TRBD1. Germline trimming cut 1 base from V and 3 bases from J; bases unmatched to any gene: 4. Germline CDR1 and CDR2: LGHNA and YSLEER. The CDR3 consists of 16 residues. The CDR3: CASSQAGTGVTDTQYF. The CDR3 coding sequence is TGCGCCAGCAGCCAAGCCGGGACAGGGGTAACAGATACGCAGTATTTT.

The J gene is TRBJ1-6, the V gene TRBV5-1; D ambiguous. Trimming shortened V by 0 bases and J by 0 bases, and 4 bases separated the two germline ends. CDR3 size: 15 residues. Germline V gene lookup returns CDR1 SGHRS and CDR2 YFSETQ. CDR3 protein: CASSLVSSYNSPLHF. The CDR3 region has the DNA TGCGCCAGCAGCTTGGTCAGCTCCTATAATTCACCCCTCCACTTT.

This clone was seen once. The chain recombines TRBV6-2 or TRBV6-3 with TRBJ1-2; a weak D match, TRBD1 (5 bases). The CDR3 contains 12 residues. The V gene's germline CDR1 is MNHEY and CDR2 SVGEGT. V lost 4 bases and J 10 bases, leaving 13 bases between the germline ends. The CDR3 coding sequence is TGTGCCAGCAGTTTTGGCAGGGCGGTCTACACCTTC. Protein product: CASSFGRAVYTF.

This rearrangement joins TRBV28 to TRBJ1-2, with TRBD1 identical over 12 bases. The CDR3 covers 16 residues. Germline-derived CDR1 and CDR2 are MDHEN and SYDVKM. J lost 6 bases, V lost 3 bases, and 8 bases had no gene match. CDR3 sequence reads: CASSFMTGTGGHGYTF. The DNA for the CDR3 is TGTGCCAGCAGTTTTATGACCGGGACAGGGGGCCATGGCTACACCTTC.

This clone occurred once. The chain recombines TRBV21-1 with TRBJ2-7; the D segment call TRBD1 is taken from the table without a DNA check. TRBV21-1 is a documented pseudogene. The CDR3 runs to 14 residues. CDR3 region: CASSATGQTYEQYF. The CDR3 bases are TGTGCCAGCAGCGCCACAGGGCAAACCTACGAGCAGTACTTC.

The chain combines TRBV18 with TRBJ1-2; D gene ambiguous. With 5 bases removed from V and 0 bases from J, the gap between germline ends came to 10 bases. The CDR3 totals 14 residues. Germline V gene data show CDR1 as KGHSH and CDR2 as LQKENI. The CDR3 spells CASSSRQANYGYTF. Written as DNA, the CDR3 is TGTGCCAGCTCATCCAGACAAGCTAACTATGGCTACACCTTC. The whole variable domain, remainder taken from reference TRBV18 and TRBJ1-2, is NAGVMQNPRHLVRRRGQEARLRCSPMKGHSHVYWYRQLPEEGLKFMVYLQKENIIDESGMPKERFSAEFPKEGPSILRIQQVVRGDSAAYFCASSSRQANYGYTFGSGTRLTVV.

The chain has TRBV20-1 and TRBJ2-7; D is undetermined. CDR3 length: 12 residues. V was trimmed by 3 bases and J by 4 bases, leaving 10 bases between them. The germline gives CDR1 DFQATT, CDR2 SNEGSKA (reference sequence). The chain's CDR3 is CSASLTEYEQYF. CDR3 DNA sequence: TGCAGTGCTAGTCTTACAGAGTACGAGCAGTACTTC.

V gene TRBV4-1 combines with J gene TRBJ1-5, with 11 positions matching TRBD1. Losses at the gene ends were 4 bases for V and 1 base for J; bases not matched to a gene: 9. The CDR3 sequence is 18 residues long. The V gene's germline CDR1 is MGHRA and CDR2 YSYEKL. The CDR3 DNA is TGCGCCAGCAGCCTCGGGACAGGGGGTGGGGTGAGCAATCAGCCCCAGCATTTT. Protein sequence: CASSLGTGGGVSNQPQHF.

The J gene is TRBJ2-5, the V gene TRBV11-3; 7 bases are shared with TRBD2. The germline CDR1 and CDR2 sequences are SGHNT and YENEEA. V lost 1 base and J lost 3; bases outside the gene matches: 8. This CDR3 region has 16 residues. The CDR3 bases are TGTGCCAGCAGCTTAGGGTTGCGGGAGAGAGAAGAGACCCAGTACTTC. Residues: CASSLGLREREETQYF.

J is TRBJ2-7 and V is TRBV11-1; 8 bases map to TRBD2. This CDR3 has 15 residues. The J segment lost 2 bases and the V segment lost 5 bases, leaving 8 bases of the junction unmatched. The germline V gene has CDR1 SGHAT and CDR2 FQDESV (reference sequence). DNA of the CDR3: TGTGCCAGCAGCCCTCCCGGCGGGAGGACCTACGAGCAGTACTTC. It yields the protein CASSPPGGRTYEQYF.

The chain recombines TRBV6-5 with TRBJ2-1; D unresolved. The V end lost 2 bases, the J end lost 6 bases, and 11 bases lay between the germline ends. Looked up from germline, CDR1 is MNHEY and CDR2 is SVGAGI. CDR3 length: 14 amino acids. The CDR3 DNA reads TGTGCCAGCAGTTACCGCCTATCCATCAATGAGCAGTTCTTC. It codes for CASSYRLSINEQFF.

CDR3 loop: CASSLSGGAGGTQYF. CDR3 DNA sequence: TGTGCCAGCAGCTTAAGCGGGGGGGCTGGGGGGACCCAGTACTTC. The chain recombines TRBV7-2 with TRBJ2-5, with 10 bases identical to TRBD2. The CDR3 has 15 residues. V lost 2 bases, J lost 7 bases, and 7 bases stayed unmatched. The V gene's germline CDR1 is SGHTA and CDR2 FQGNSA.

This chain uses TRBV12-3 or TRBV12-4 with TRBJ2-5; D not certain. The CDR3 runs 11 residues. Trimming removed 5 bases at V and 3 bases at J, with 4 bases between. CDR3 sequence (DNA): TGTGCCAGCAGTCTTGAAGAGACCCAGTACTTC. This codes for CASSLEETQYF.

CDR3 sequence reads: CASSLDGRAEETQYF. DNA for the CDR3: TGTGCCAGCAGCTTAGATGGGAGGGCCGAGGAGACCCAGTACTTC. This chain connects TRBV11-2 to TRBJ2-5; TRBD2 matches at 7 bases. The V gene end was trimmed by 0 bases and the J gene end by 5 bases; junction bases not matched to a gene: 6. CDR3 length: 15 amino acids. Germline values: CDR1 SGHAT, CDR2 FQNNGV.

The genes are TRBV6-5 and TRBJ2-3; 15 bases agree with TRBD2. This CDR3 is 16 amino acids long. In germline, CDR1 is MNHEY, CDR2 SVGAGI. The J segment lost 3 bases and the V segment lost 2 bases, leaving 0 bases of the junction unmatched. CDR3 DNA: TGTGCCAGCAGTTACGGGACTAGCGGGAGGACAGATACGCAGTATTTT. Residues: CASSYGTSGRTDTQYF.

The chain recombines TRBV15 with TRBJ2-7, with TRBD2 identical over 8 bases. This CDR3 contains 15 residues. V lost 0 bases and J lost 5; bases outside the gene matches: 6. From germline, CDR1 is LNHNV and CDR2 YYDKDF (reference sequence). The DNA for the CDR3 is TGTGCCACCAGCAGAGATTCGGCGGGAGGTAACGAGCAGTACTTC. As protein: CATSRDSAGGNEQYF.

This chain connects TRBV4-2 to TRBJ2-2, with 8 bases identical to TRBD2. The CDR3 length is 16 residues. V was clipped by 1 base and J by 2 bases; unmatched bases: 3. Germline lookup yields CDR1 LGHNA and CDR2 YNFKEQ. CDR3 bases: TGTGCCAGCAGCCAAGGGCTAGCGGGCAACACCGGGGAGCTGTTTTTT. It codes for CASSQGLAGNTGELFF.

This chain joins TRBV5-6 and TRBJ1-2; a weak D match, TRBD1 (5 bases). In germline, CDR1 is SGHDT, CDR2 YYEEEE. V was cut by 2 bases and J by 8 bases, with 19 bases left in between. This CDR3 spans 15 amino acids. In DNA form, the CDR3 reads TGTGCCAGCAGCTTCTACAGGAGGGGCGCAAAGGGCTACACCTTC. The encoded protein is CASSFYRRGAKGYTF.

The CDR3 loop is CASSQGTTGANVLTF. DNA of the CDR3: TGTGCCAGTAGCCAGGGAACCACTGGGGCCAACGTCCTGACTTTC. This chain connects TRBV19 to TRBJ2-6, with a possible D match to TRBD1 (5 bases). The CDR3 totals 15 residues. V lost 6 bases to trimming and J lost 2 bases, with 11 bases between them. The V gene's germline CDR1 is LNHDA and CDR2 SQIVND (reference sequence).

This clone was detected only once. The chain is built from TRBV6-2 or TRBV6-3 and TRBJ2-1; 16 bases match TRBD2. V lost 3 bases, J lost 5 bases, and 7 bases stayed unmatched. The CDR3 has 18 amino acids. Germline lookup yields CDR1 MNHEY and CDR2 SVGEGT. The CDR3 sequence is CASSYRGLAGGRNNEQFF. CDR3 DNA: TGTGCCAGCAGTTATCGGGGACTAGCGGGAGGGAGGAACAATGAGCAGTTCTTC.

This clone was observed once. V gene TRBV3-1 (or the pseudogene TRBV3-2) combines with J gene TRBJ1-6; weak D call: TRBD1 (5 bases). V was shortened by 6 bases and J by 5 bases, with 11 bases between the two germline ends. The CDR3 covers 14 residues. Germline V gene sequence: CDR1 LGHDT, CDR2 YNNKEL (reference sequence). The chain's CDR3 is CASSLTGDNSPLHF. The CDR3 DNA follows: TGTGCCAGCAGTCTTACGGGGGATAATTCACCCCTCCACTTT.